The rows below give T cell receptor beta chains drawn from one sample of a study of T cells after posttransplantation cyclophosphamide. The data were produced by immunoSEQ multiplex PCR, yet TCRdb's version contains in-frame clones alone and is incomplete. Sampling found 37,000 or so clones, none seen once. Sequenced material: PBMCs. These receptor sequences come from a man aged 30 to 39 in good health and a related stem cell transplant donor. CDR3s include the opening cysteine and the closing phenylalanine or tryptophan. A D gene is named only where the DNA matches it firmly. Size is stated for part of the rows, as once, few or many counts, or as a class when the clone is expanded.

j_gene,abundance,d_gene,v_gene,CDR3aa,CDR3nt
TRBJ2-7,few,-,TRBV9,CASSSSYEQYF,TGTGCCAGCAGCTCTAGCTACGAGCAGTACTTC
TRBJ1-1,many,-,TRBV4-1,CASSRLRNTEAFF,TGCGCCAGCAGCCGTCTAAGGAACACTGAAGCTTTCTTT
TRBJ2-1,many,TRBD1,TRBV19,CASSIGQGARNEQFF,TGTGCCAGTAGTATCGGACAGGGAGCGAGGAATGAGCAGTTCTTC
TRBJ2-7,many,TRBD2,TRBV6-2/TRBV6-3,CASSYARGGYEQYF,TGTGCCAGCAGTTACGCCCGGGGGGGCTACGAGCAGTACTTC
TRBJ1-1,many,-,TRBV27,CASSLRVQPGRAFF,TGTGCCAGCAGTTTACGCGTACAGCCCGGTCGGGCTTTCTTT
TRBJ1-5,many,TRBD1,TRBV19,CASSLGTGGISNQPQHF,TGTGCCAGTAGCCTCGGGACAGGAGGGATTAGCAATCAGCCCCAGCATTTT
TRBJ2-7,many,TRBD2,TRBV4-3,CASSLLAGGYEQYF,TGCGCCAGCAGCCTACTAGCGGGGGGTTACGAGCAGTACTTC
TRBJ1-5,many,-,TRBV7-9,CASSLASAGPNQPQHF,TGTGCCAGCAGCTTAGCTAGTGCAGGGCCCAATCAGCCCCAGCATTTT
TRBJ1-1,many,TRBD1,TRBV9,CASSASRQGTEAFF,TGTGCCAGCAGCGCCAGTCGACAGGGCACTGAAGCTTTCTTT
TRBJ1-3,many,-,TRBV5-1,CASRPAGDSGNTIYF,TGCGCCAGCAGGCCAGCGGGGGACTCTGGAAACACCATATATTTT
TRBJ2-1,many,TRBD2,TRBV27,CASRLAGVQFF,TGTGCCAGCAGACTAGCGGGAGTACAGTTCTTC
TRBJ2-1,many,TRBD2,TRBV19,CASSITSDSYNEQFF,TGTGCCAGTAGTATAACTAGCGATTCCTACAATGAGCAGTTCTTC
TRBJ1-4,few,-,TRBV25-1,CASSDPLQGGGEKLFF,TGTGCCAGCAGTGACCCCCTACAGGGAGGAGGTGAAAAACTGTTTTTT
TRBJ1-6,many,TRBD1,TRBV25-1,CASSESGTGNSPLHF,TGTGCCAGCAGTGAATCCGGGACAGGGAATTCACCCCTCCACTTT
TRBJ1-2,many,TRBD1,TRBV7-2,CASSDGTAYHGYTF,TGTGCCAGCAGCGACGGGACAGCCTATCATGGCTACACCTTC
TRBJ1-1,many,TRBD1,TRBV28,CASSLGTGGNTEAFF,TGTGCCAGCAGTTTGGGGACAGGGGGCAACACTGAAGCTTTCTTT
TRBJ1-3,many,TRBD1,TRBV6-6,CASRQGTGAGNTIYF,TGTGCCAGCAGACAAGGGACAGGGGCTGGAAACACCATATATTTT
TRBJ1-5,many,TRBD1,TRBV19,CASDDRVASNQPQHF,TGTGCCAGCGACGACAGGGTGGCGAGCAATCAGCCCCAGCATTTT
TRBJ1-6,many,-,TRBV14,CASSPGLSSWPNSPLHF,TGTGCCAGCAGCCCCGGGTTGAGCTCCTGGCCTAATTCACCCCTCCACTTT
TRBJ2-3,many,TRBD2,TRBV5-1,CASSLEGLAGGSTDTQYF,TGCGCCAGCAGCTTGGAGGGACTAGCGGGGGGAAGCACAGATACGCAGTATTTT
TRBJ1-6,many,-,TRBV2,CASSVEGVNSPLHF,TGTGCCAGCAGTGTAGAGGGCGTGAATTCACCCCTCCACTTT
TRBJ1-1,many,-,TRBV5-4,CASSTSRAHTEAFF,TGTGCCAGCAGTACGTCCAGGGCCCACACTGAAGCTTTCTTT
TRBJ1-2,many,-,TRBV19,CASIAGQSNYGYTF,TGTGCCAGTATCGCGGGACAATCTAACTATGGCTACACCTTC
TRBJ2-6,many,-,TRBV7-2,CASSLNGFDSGANVLTF,TGTGCCAGCAGCTTAAACGGGTTTGACTCTGGGGCCAACGTCCTGACTTTC
TRBJ2-1,many,-,TRBV13,CASSYPSGVGNEQFF,TGTGCCAGCAGCTACCCGTCAGGGGTGGGCAATGAGCAGTTCTTC
TRBJ1-6,many,-,TRBV7-2,CASSLGADSPLHF,TGTGCCAGCAGCTTGGGGGCGGATTCACCCCTCCACTTT
TRBJ2-5,few,TRBD2,TRBV15,CATSMGLEGETQYF,TGTGCCACCAGCATGGGACTAGAAGGAGAGACCCAGTACTTC
TRBJ1-2,-,-,TRBV9,CASSVDVSNYGYTF,TGTGCCAGCAGCGTAGATGTCTCTAACTATGGCTACACCTTC
TRBJ1-2,many,TRBD1,TRBV7-2,CASSLVSRDSQTRGYTF,TGTGCCAGCAGCTTAGTGTCCCGGGACAGCCAGACGCGCGGCTACACCTTC
TRBJ2-2,few,TRBD2,TRBV5-4,CASSPGLAGAGELFF,TGTGCCAGCAGCCCCGGACTAGCGGGGGCCGGGGAGCTGTTTTTT
TRBJ1-1,many,TRBD1,TRBV4-1,CASSQDLDRLAFF,TGCGCCAGCAGCCAAGACCTGGACAGGCTGGCTTTCTTT
TRBJ2-7,many,TRBD2,TRBV6-5,CASNGLAGLAYEQYF,TGTGCCAGCAATGGACTAGCGGGGTTGGCCTACGAGCAGTACTTC
TRBJ2-1,many,TRBD1,TRBV24-1,CATSDLDRGIYNEQFF,TGTGCCACCAGTGATTTGGACAGGGGCATATACAATGAGCAGTTCTTC
TRBJ1-6,many,TRBD1,TRBV13,CASSLGDRVSPLHF,TGTGCCAGCAGCCTCGGGGACAGGGTTTCACCCCTCCACTTT
TRBJ2-5,many,TRBD1,TRBV19,CASRKTGVQETQYF,TGTGCCAGTAGGAAGACAGGGGTCCAAGAGACCCAGTACTTC
TRBJ1-3,many,-,TRBV5-1,CASSLAGYGNTIYF,TGCGCCAGCAGCTTGGCAGGGTATGGAAACACCATATATTTT
TRBJ1-5,many,-,TRBV6-6,CASTRGGEGGQPQHF,TGTGCCAGCACCAGGGGAGGGGAGGGCGGACAGCCCCAGCATTTT
TRBJ1-2,-,TRBD1,TRBV15,CATQSKTGNYGYTF,TGTGCCACCCAATCCAAGACAGGGAACTATGGCTACACCTTC
TRBJ2-7,many,-,TRBV7-2,CASSLDPGHPYEQYF,TGTGCCAGCAGTTTAGATCCGGGACACCCCTACGAGCAGTACTTC
TRBJ2-2,few,TRBD1,TRBV9,CASSVEGAGNTGELFF,TGTGCCAGCAGCGTAGAGGGGGCTGGGAACACCGGGGAGCTGTTTTTT
TRBJ1-3,many,-,TRBV5-1,CASSQTVLGNSGNTIYF,TGCGCCAGCAGCCAGACCGTCTTGGGCAACTCTGGAAACACCATATATTTT
TRBJ2-2,-,TRBD2,TRBV29-1,CSVDASGGVNTGELFF,TGCAGCGTTGACGCTAGCGGGGGGGTGAACACCGGGGAGCTGTTTTTT
TRBJ2-3,many,-,TRBV18,CASSPKGRGDTQYF,TGTGCCAGCTCACCTAAGGGGCGAGGGGATACGCAGTATTTT
TRBJ1-1,many,TRBD1,TRBV28,CASSLGGQGGAEAFF,TGTGCCAGCAGTTTAGGGGGACAGGGGGGCGCTGAAGCTTTCTTT
TRBJ1-1,many,-,TRBV5-5,CASIPGHQTLNTEAFF,TGTGCCAGCATCCCGGGTCACCAAACCTTGAACACTGAAGCTTTCTTT
TRBJ2-2,many,TRBD2,TRBV7-3,CASSTLPGLATNTGELFF,TGTGCCAGCAGCACCCTACCCGGACTAGCGACGAACACCGGGGAGCTGTTTTTT
TRBJ1-1,many,-,TRBV6-5,CASSYPPNRQAKEAFF,TGTGCCAGCAGTTACCCCCCTAACCGACAGGCGAAAGAAGCTTTCTTT
TRBJ2-7,many,-,TRBV27,CASSPWDTGRDEQYF,TGTGCCAGCAGTCCGTGGGACACCGGGCGGGACGAGCAGTACTTC
TRBJ1-3,many,TRBD1,TRBV18,CASSPKSGGGNTIYF,TGTGCCAGCTCACCAAAATCAGGGGGCGGAAACACCATATATTTT
TRBJ1-1,many,-,TRBV5-4,CASSLVGGNTEAFF,TGTGCCAGCAGCTTGGTCGGCGGGAACACTGAAGCTTTCTTT
TRBJ2-7,many,TRBD1,TRBV12-3/TRBV12-4,CASSFWQGAEYEQYF,TGTGCCAGCAGTTTTTGGCAGGGGGCGGAATACGAGCAGTACTTC
TRBJ1-1,many,TRBD1,TRBV7-3,CASSATGGRTEAFF,TGTGCCAGCAGCGCGACAGGGGGGAGGACTGAAGCTTTCTTT
TRBJ2-3,many,-,TRBV5-1,CASSLGGGAVVDTQYF,TGCGCCAGCAGCTTGGGAGGGGGGGCCGTAGTAGATACGCAGTATTTT
TRBJ2-3,many,TRBD1,TRBV9,CASTYRGSTDTQYF,TGTGCCAGCACCTACAGGGGCAGCACAGATACGCAGTATTTT